The 29 T cell receptor beta chains below all came from one sample that was sequenced in a study of naive and memory T cell subsets. Both TRBC1 and TRBC2 were covered by a beta constant-region primer of two equimolar oligonucleotides. Nested alpha and beta constant-region primers with the SP2 primer drove four PCR rounds on ligated cDNA. Using its own MiXCR run on the UMI-ligation and nested PCR reads, TCRdb lists one record per CDR3 protein. The sample shows about 120,000 distinct CDR3 sequences, roughly 36% of them seen only once. The material sequenced was central memory CD4+ T cells from blood. The receptors here all came from a human donor in good health.

This clonotype has a handful of counts. V is TRBV3-1 and J is TRBJ2-3, with 8 bases aligning to TRBD1. Trimming took 1 base from V and 1 from J; bases not matched to a gene: 13. From germline, CDR1 is LGHDT and CDR2 YNNKEL (reference sequence). This CDR3 is built from 19 residues. The CDR3 nucleotides read TGTGCCAGCAGCCAAGGTCGAGCCTTAGCGGACAGGGGCACAGATACGCAGTATTTT. It yields the protein CASSQGRALADRGTDTQYF.

The chain employs TRBV7-2 and TRBJ1-1, with unresolved D. The CDR3 is 13 amino acids. The germline CDR1 and CDR2 sequences are SGHTA and FQGNSA. V dropped 0 bases and J dropped 9 bases, with 11 bases sitting between them. The CDR3: CASSLAATPKAFF. The CDR3 nucleotides are TGTGCCAGCAGCTTAGCGGCGACGCCAAAAGCTTTCTTT. The whole variable domain, filled in from reference TRBV7-2 and TRBJ1-1, reads GAGVSQSPSNKVTEKGKDVELRCDPISGHTALYWYRQSLGQGLEFLIYFQGNSAPDKSGLPSDRFSAERTGGSVSTLTIQRTQQEDSAVYLCASSLAATPKAFFGQGTRLTVV.

V is TRBV7-2 and J is TRBJ2-3; the D is unclear. Trimming shortened V by 5 bases and J by 1 base, and 16 bases separated the two germline ends. This CDR3 has 16 amino acids. Germline loops: CDR1 SGHTA, CDR2 FQGNSA. This CDR3 is CASSPLLESGTDTQYF. The DNA of the CDR3 is TGTGCCAGCAGCCCGCTTCTTGAGAGCGGCACAGATACGCAGTATTTT.

The V call is TRBV29-1, the J call TRBJ2-7; tentatively, D is TRBD1 (6 bases). Trimming pared 7 bases from V and 4 bases from J, leaving 11 bases between. The germline gives CDR1 SQVTM, CDR2 ANQGSEA. The CDR3 totals 11 residues. CDR3 in amino acids: CSAETGYEQYF. In nucleotides, the CDR3 is TGCAGCGCGGAGACAGGTTACGAGCAGTACTTC.

This chain links TRBV20-1 with TRBJ1-3; D unclear. The CDR3 spans 11 residues. In germline, CDR1 is DFQATT, CDR2 SNEGSKA (reference sequence). Trimming cost V 7 bases and J 0 bases, with 4 bases left between them. CDR3 protein: CSGGSGNTIYF. The CDR3 DNA sequence: TGCAGTGGTGGCTCTGGAAACACCATATATTTT.

The CDR3 sequence is CSASPLAGGETQYF. The DNA of the CDR3 is TGCAGTGCTAGCCCATTAGCGGGGGGGGAGACCCAGTACTTC. The genes are TRBV20-1 and TRBJ2-5; TRBD2 matches 11 bases. CDR1 and CDR2 (germline): DFQATT, SNEGSKA (reference sequence). This CDR3 is built from 14 residues. V lost 3 bases, J lost 5 bases, and 5 bases stayed unmatched.

This clonotype was recorded many times. The rearrangement joins TRBV6-1 to TRBJ2-7; 8 positions agree with TRBD1. This CDR3 is 15 amino acids long. Germline V gene sequence: CDR1 MNHNS, CDR2 SASEGT. V gave up 7 bases and J gave up 0 bases; unmatched junction bases: 8. CDR3 nucleotides: TGTGCCAGCATCTTTATTACAGGGGGCTCCTACGAGCAGTACTTC. This gives the protein CASIFITGGSYEQYF.

This clonotype appeared a few times. The chain is built from TRBV20-1 and TRBJ2-6; 11 bases fit TRBD2. This CDR3 comprises 17 residues. Germline CDR1 is DFQATT and CDR2 is SNEGSKA (reference sequence). V was clipped by 3 bases and J by 0 bases; unmatched bases: 4. CDR3 loop: CSARMTSGISGANVLTF. CDR3 DNA: TGCAGTGCTAGGATGACTAGCGGGATCTCTGGGGCCAACGTCCTGACTTTC.

The CDR3 spells CASSLGTGGQETQYF. The DNA for the CDR3 is TGCGCCAGCAGCTTGGGGACAGGGGGTCAAGAGACCCAGTACTTC. The chain has TRBV5-1 and TRBJ2-5; 10 nucleotides line up with TRBD1. V gave up 0 bases and J gave up 2 bases; unmatched junction bases: 1. This CDR3 region has 15 residues. From germline, CDR1 is SGHRS and CDR2 YFSETQ.

The V call is TRBV14, the J call TRBJ2-3; tentative D call: TRBD1 (6 bases). Germline V CDR1 and CDR2: SGHDN, FVKESK. V lost 1 base and J lost 2, with 16 bases in between. This CDR3 has 17 residues. The CDR3 reads CASSQARTAALTDTQYF. As DNA, the CDR3 is TGTGCCAGCAGCCAAGCTAGGACAGCCGCACTCACAGATACGCAGTATTTT.

The V and J genes are TRBV3-1 and TRBJ1-1, with no clear D. The CDR3 length is 12 residues. Germline CDR1 LGHDT, CDR2 YNNKEL (reference sequence). Trimming left V 1 base short and J 11 bases short, with 11 bases between. CDR3 in DNA: TGTGCCAGCAGCCAAGCCCGATTCGAGGCTTTCTTT. Residues: CASSQARFEAFF.

The chain carries TRBV2 and TRBJ2-6; the D is unclear. Germline V CDR1 and CDR2: SNHLY, FYNNEI. The CDR3 consists of 15 residues. V gave up 4 bases and J gave up 0 bases, with 7 bases separating them. The CDR3 DNA follows: TGTGCCAGCAGTGGACGCTTCTCTGGGGCCAACGTCCTGACTTTC. Amino acids: CASSGRFSGANVLTF.

The J gene is TRBJ1-1, the V gene TRBV12-5, with D unresolved. Trimming took off 0 bases at V and 8 bases at J, with 10 bases between the two ends. The CDR3 extends over 13 amino acids. From germline, CDR1 is LGHNT and CDR2 FRNRAP. The CDR3 region has the DNA TGTGCTAGTGGTTTGGTAGAGGGATCAGAAGCTTTCTTT. Its translation: CASGLVEGSEAFF. Using reference TRBV12-5 and TRBJ1-1 for the parts outside the CDR3, the full variable domain is DARVTQTPRHKVTEMGQEVTMRCQPILGHNTVFWYRQTMMQGLELLAYFRNRAPLDDSGMPKDRFSAEMPDATLATLKIQPSEPRDSAVYFCASGLVEGSEAFFGQGTRLTVV.

The chain joins TRBV27 to TRBJ2-2, with D possibly being TRBD2 (6 bases). The V gene's germline CDR1 is MNHEY and CDR2 SMNVEV (reference sequence). The CDR3 runs to 16 residues. V was pared by 5 bases and J by 0 bases, with 13 bases between. Written as DNA, the CDR3 is TGTGCCAGCAGTCCAATGCGGGGTGCGAACACCGGGGAGCTGTTTTTT. Translated: CASSPMRGANTGELFF.

This chain joins TRBV6-6 and TRBJ2-3; 9 bases line up with TRBD2. V lost 4 bases to trimming and J lost 4 bases; unmatched junction nucleotides: 3. The CDR3 runs 14 residues. CDR1 and CDR2 from the germline V gene are MNHNY and SVGAGI (reference sequence). The CDR3 region has the DNA TGTGCCAGCAGTTCCGCGGGAGGGCCAGATACGCAGTATTTT. The encoded protein is CASSSAGGPDTQYF.

This clonotype was seen once. The CDR3 is CSPKREGRDTQYF. CDR3 coding DNA: TGCAGTCCAAAGCGGGAGGGCAGAGATACGCAGTATTTT. J is TRBJ2-3 and V is TRBV20-1; 10 nucleotides line up with TRBD2. Per germline, CDR1 DFQATT and CDR2 SNEGSKA (reference sequence). The CDR3 is made up of 13 amino acids. V shed 8 bases, J shed 5 bases, and the junction held 7 bases outside the gene matches.

The V and J genes are TRBV5-1 and TRBJ1-6; D is uncertain. The V end lost 0 bases, the J end lost 4 bases, and 8 bases lay between the germline ends. Germline V gene data show CDR1 as SGHRS and CDR2 as YFSETQ. The CDR3 sequence is 15 residues long. The CDR3: CASSLDGDYNSPLHF. CDR3 DNA sequence: TGCGCCAGCAGCTTGGATGGAGATTATAATTCACCCCTCCACTTT.

J is TRBJ1-2 and V is TRBV27; D is possibly TRBD1 (5 bases). V dropped 2 bases and J dropped 7 bases, with 14 bases sitting between them. CDR1 is MNHEY and CDR2 is SMNVEV in the germline V gene (reference sequence). The CDR3 is 14 amino acids. The CDR3 reads CASSLGSAGTGYTF. The CDR3 coding sequence is TGTGCCAGCAGTTTAGGCTCGGCAGGGACTGGCTACACCTTC.

V is TRBV4-1 and J is TRBJ2-1; unclear D gene. Germline assignment: CDR1 MGHRA and CDR2 YSYEKL. Trimming removed 1 base from V and 10 bases from J, with 11 bases in between. The CDR3 totals 13 residues. The CDR3 DNA reads TGCGCCAGCAGCCAAGCTGCACTTTACGAGCAGTTCTTC. Its translation is CASSQAALYEQFF.

The gene calls are TRBV9 and TRBJ2-6, with TRBD1 as a possible D gene (6 bases). Trimming took 2 bases from V and 0 from J, leaving 9 bases between them. Germline-derived CDR1 and CDR2 are SGDLS and YYNGEE. The CDR3 is made up of 16 amino acids. The CDR3 loop is CASSVGALSGANVLTF. The CDR3, as DNA: TGTGCCAGCAGCGTGGGGGCCCTCTCTGGGGCCAACGTCCTGACTTTC.

The V call is TRBV18, the J call TRBJ2-5, with unresolved D. With 2 bases removed from V and 3 bases from J, the gap between germline ends came to 10 bases. The CDR3 covers 14 residues. The germline CDR1 and CDR2 sequences are KGHSH and LQKENI. DNA of the CDR3: TGTGCCAGCTCACCAAGAAAGCTGGAAGAGACCCAGTACTTC. This gives the protein CASSPRKLEETQYF.

The J gene is TRBJ2-3, the V gene TRBV12-3 or TRBV12-4; D is tentatively TRBD1 or TRBD2 (5 bases each). Trimming pared 2 bases from V and 4 bases from J, leaving 10 bases between. The CDR3 extends over 14 amino acids. The CDR3 DNA follows: TGTGCCAGCAGTTTATGGGGACCGTCAGATACGCAGTATTTT. Its protein product is CASSLWGPSDTQYF.

V is TRBV20-1 and J is TRBJ1-1, with a tentative D call TRBD1 (5 bases). V was shortened by 5 bases and J by 2 bases, with 18 bases between the two germline ends. The CDR3 runs 15 residues. Germline CDR1 and CDR2: DFQATT and SNEGSKA (reference sequence). The CDR3 protein is CSAQDILEPNTEAFF. The CDR3, as DNA: TGCAGTGCTCAGGACATCCTGGAACCAAACACTGAAGCTTTCTTT.

The genes are TRBV27 and TRBJ2-6; D tentatively reads TRBD1 or TRBD2 (5 bases each). Trimming pared 8 bases from V and 1 base from J, leaving 15 bases between. This CDR3 is built from 16 residues. The germline V gene encodes CDR1 MNHEY and CDR2 SMNVEV (reference sequence). The CDR3 DNA reads TGTGCCAGCGGGGGAGACAGTTCGTCTGGGGCCAACGTCCTGACTTTC. This codes for CASGGDSSSGANVLTF.

V is TRBV25-1 and J is TRBJ2-7; D not certain. Trimming removed 7 bases at V and 1 base at J, with 14 bases between. CDR3 size: 14 residues. Looked up from germline, CDR1 is MGHDK and CDR2 is SYGVNS. This chain's CDR3 is CASTGNPPSYEQYF. CDR3 sequence (DNA): TGTGCCAGCACAGGAAATCCACCTTCCTACGAGCAGTACTTC.

This clonotype was seen a few times. The chain joins TRBV5-1 to TRBJ2-2; D call uncertain. The germline V and J ends were trimmed by 0 bases and 5 bases, with 8 bases remaining between them. This CDR3 has 14 amino acids. CDR1 and CDR2 (germline): SGHRS, YFSETQ. CDR3 sequence reads: CASSLVGKTGELFF. Written as DNA, the CDR3 is TGCGCCAGCAGCTTGGTAGGGAAAACCGGGGAGCTGTTTTTT.

The CDR3: CSASRTSGRMGRTDTQYF. CDR3 coding DNA: TGCAGTGCTAGCCGGACTAGCGGGAGGATGGGACGCACAGATACGCAGTATTTT. J is TRBJ2-3 and V is TRBV20-1; TRBD2 aligns across 14 bases. Germline-derived CDR1 and CDR2 are DFQATT and SNEGSKA (reference sequence). The CDR3 runs 18 residues. The junction had 9 bases not matched to a gene; V was cut back by 3 bases and J by 1 base.

V and J are TRBV5-1 and TRBJ1-5; 7 nucleotides align to TRBD1. The CDR3 consists of 17 residues. V gave up 4 bases and J gave up 4 bases; unmatched junction bases: 14. Looked up from germline, CDR1 is SGHRS and CDR2 is YFSETQ. CDR3 in DNA: TGCGCCAGCAGCCTGGGACCTCAGGGGGGGGGAAATCAGCCCCAGCATTTT. Protein sequence: CASSLGPQGGGNQPQHF.

This clonotype came up a few times. This chain joins TRBV29-1 and TRBJ2-3; D is unresolved. Germline V gene sequence: CDR1 SQVTM, CDR2 ANQGSEA. There are 14 residues in the CDR3. The V end lost 6 bases, the J end lost 1 base, and 14 bases lay between the germline ends. CDR3 coding DNA: TGCAGCGTGTCCCGGTCCCCCGGCACAGATACGCAGTATTTT. Translating gives CSVSRSPGTDTQYF.